The present T cell receptor (beta chain) was sequenced within a study of spatial heterogeneity in lung cancer. Study summary: More beta-chain than alpha-chain sequences were consistently detected. Whole-study findings and limits: Tracking of tumor mutation counts was seen in expanded intratumoral alpha and beta TCR counts.

This clonotype is deemed large (0.1 to 1%). The antigen is undetermined. This beta chain represents an off-target read in a library built for alpha chains; its size is of limited meaning. This CDR3 comprises 16 residues. V was pared by 1 base and J by 6 bases, with 17 bases between. Germline loops: CDR1 SGHDT, CDR2 YYEEEE. TCRdb ran MiXCR on the 5' RACE reads and lists one entry per CDR3 protein. The sample has 1,200 or so distinct CDR3 sequences, approximately 28% seen once. The time point here: sample taken at primary tumor resection. Whole RNA obtained from tumor, nontumor lung or frozen PBMC underwent sequencing without sorting.

Sequencing was performed on lung tumor tissue, taken at surgery. The receptor was isolated from a male donor with early-stage non-small cell lung cancer. The chain employs TRBV5-6 and TRBJ2-1; D is uncertain. The CDR3 loop is CASSLNLGTWRNEQFF. CDR3 in DNA: TGTGCCAGCAGCTTGAATCTGGGAACTTGGCGCAATGAGCAGTTCTTC.